The 3 T cell receptor beta chains presented below share a single source sample, sequenced in a study of blood T cell repertoires in COVID-19. Some clones are missing from TCRdb's copy, which holds only in-frame ones; the method was immunoSEQ multiplex PCR. The profile shows some 240,000 clones, about 90% of them singletons. The specimen was peripheral blood. The receptors originated from a man aged 60 to 75 who had recovered from COVID-19.

The rearrangement uses TRBV27 and TRBJ2-1; TRBD2 aligns across 13 bases. Losses at the gene ends were 5 bases for V and 7 bases for J; bases not matched to a gene: 14. CDR1 is MNHEY and CDR2 is SMNVEV in the germline V gene (reference sequence). This CDR3 comprises 18 residues. In nucleotides, the CDR3 is TGTGCCAGCAGTCCGAGAAGTCTCGGACTAGCGGGGGCTAATGAGCAGTTCTTC. Its translation is CASSPRSLGLAGANEQFF.

The V and J genes are TRBV7-8 and TRBJ2-5; D ambiguous. Trimming shortened V by 5 bases and J by 5 bases, and 6 bases separated the two germline ends. The germline gives CDR1 SGHVS, CDR2 FQNEAQ. The CDR3 totals 11 residues. The CDR3, as DNA: TGTGCCAGCAGCCCGGGTGAGACCCAGTACTTC. It translates to CASSPGETQYF.

The J gene is TRBJ1-3, the V gene TRBV11-2; 9 bases are a match to TRBD1. Germline V CDR1 and CDR2: SGHAT, FQNNGV. CDR3 length: 13 amino acids. Unmatched junction bases numbered 8, after V lost 7 bases and J lost 10 bases. The CDR3 coding sequence is TGTGCCAGCAACAATTTACAGGGGGCAACCATATATTTT. This sequence encodes CASNNLQGATIYF.